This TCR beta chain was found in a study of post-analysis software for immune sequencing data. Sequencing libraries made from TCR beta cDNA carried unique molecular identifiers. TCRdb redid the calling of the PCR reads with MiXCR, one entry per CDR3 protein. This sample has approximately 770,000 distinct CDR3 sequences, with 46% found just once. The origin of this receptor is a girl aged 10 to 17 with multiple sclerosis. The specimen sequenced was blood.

CDR3 nucleotide sequence: TGTGCCACCAGCAGAGATGTTGGTAGTGCAACTAATGAAAAACTGTTTTTT. This translates into CATSRDVGSATNEKLFF. The chain links TRBV15 to TRBJ1-4; D gene unclear. Trimming removed 0 bases from V and 0 bases from J, with 11 bases in between. The CDR3 runs 17 residues. Germline V gene data show CDR1 as LNHNV and CDR2 as YYDKDF (reference sequence).